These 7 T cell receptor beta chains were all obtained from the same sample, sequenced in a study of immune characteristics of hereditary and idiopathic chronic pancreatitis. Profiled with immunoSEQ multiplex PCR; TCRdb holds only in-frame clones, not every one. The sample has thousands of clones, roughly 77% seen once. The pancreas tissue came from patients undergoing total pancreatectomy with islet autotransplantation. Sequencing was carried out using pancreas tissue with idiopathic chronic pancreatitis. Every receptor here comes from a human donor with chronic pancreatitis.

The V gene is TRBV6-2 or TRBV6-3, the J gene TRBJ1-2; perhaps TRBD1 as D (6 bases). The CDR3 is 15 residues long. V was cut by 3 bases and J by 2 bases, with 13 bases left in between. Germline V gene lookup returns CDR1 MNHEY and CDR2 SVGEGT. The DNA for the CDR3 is TGTGCCAGCAGTTATTCGGGGGCGACCAACTATGGCTACACCTTC. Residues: CASSYSGATNYGYTF.

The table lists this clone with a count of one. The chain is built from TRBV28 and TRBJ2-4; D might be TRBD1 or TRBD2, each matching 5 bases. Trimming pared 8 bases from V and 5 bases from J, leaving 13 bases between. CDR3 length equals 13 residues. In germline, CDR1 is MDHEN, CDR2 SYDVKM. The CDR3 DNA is TGTGCCAGCGGAGCCGGGACCGAAAACATTCAGTACTTC. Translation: CASGAGTENIQYF. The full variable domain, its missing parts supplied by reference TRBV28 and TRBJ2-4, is DVKVTQSSRYLVKRTGEKVFLECVQDMDHENMFWYRQDPGLGLRLIYFSYDVKMKEKGDIPEGYSVSREKKERFSLILESASTNQTSMYLCASGAGTENIQYFGAGTRLSVL.

The CDR3 region has the DNA TGTGCCAGCAGCGTAGAATTGGTAGCGGGGGCGTACAATGAGCAGTTCTTC. It codes for CASSVELVAGAYNEQFF. This sequence joins TRBV9 and TRBJ2-1; TRBD2 matches at 9 bases. Germline CDR1 and CDR2: SGDLS and YYNGEE. There are 17 residues in the CDR3. V shed 0 bases, J shed 4 bases, and the junction held 8 bases outside the gene matches. Looking up the rest from reference TRBV9 and TRBJ2-1 gives the full variable domain: DSGVTQTPKHLITATGQRVTLRCSPRSGDLSVYWYQQSLDQGLQFLIQYYNGEERAKGNILERFSAQQFPDLHSELNLSSLELGDSALYFCASSVELVAGAYNEQFFGPGTRLTVL.

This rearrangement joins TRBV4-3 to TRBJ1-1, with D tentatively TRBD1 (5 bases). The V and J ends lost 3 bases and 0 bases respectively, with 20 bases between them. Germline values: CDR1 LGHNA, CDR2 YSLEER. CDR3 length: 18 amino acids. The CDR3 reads CASSQRTFLRHMNTEAFF. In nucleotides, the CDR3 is TGCGCCAGCAGCCAGAGGACATTTTTGAGACACATGAACACTGAAGCTTTCTTT.

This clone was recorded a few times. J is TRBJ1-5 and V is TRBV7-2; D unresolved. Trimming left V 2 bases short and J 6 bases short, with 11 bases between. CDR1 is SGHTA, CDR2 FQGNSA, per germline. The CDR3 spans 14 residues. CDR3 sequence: CASSLPGAVQPQHF. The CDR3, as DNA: TGTGCCAGCAGCTTACCTGGAGCAGTTCAGCCCCAGCATTTT.

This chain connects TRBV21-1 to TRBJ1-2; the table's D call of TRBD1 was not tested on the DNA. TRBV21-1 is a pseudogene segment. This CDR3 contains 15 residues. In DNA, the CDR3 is TGTGCCAGCAGCAAAGTTGGCCCAATAGGGGCTGGCTACACCTTC. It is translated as CASSKVGPIGAGYTF.

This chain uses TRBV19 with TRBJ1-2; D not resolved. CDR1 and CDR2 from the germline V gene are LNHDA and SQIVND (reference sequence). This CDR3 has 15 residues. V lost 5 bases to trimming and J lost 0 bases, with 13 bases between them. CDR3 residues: CASSDRVIANYGYTF. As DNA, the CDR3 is TGTGCCAGTAGTGACCGGGTCATAGCTAACTATGGCTACACCTTC.